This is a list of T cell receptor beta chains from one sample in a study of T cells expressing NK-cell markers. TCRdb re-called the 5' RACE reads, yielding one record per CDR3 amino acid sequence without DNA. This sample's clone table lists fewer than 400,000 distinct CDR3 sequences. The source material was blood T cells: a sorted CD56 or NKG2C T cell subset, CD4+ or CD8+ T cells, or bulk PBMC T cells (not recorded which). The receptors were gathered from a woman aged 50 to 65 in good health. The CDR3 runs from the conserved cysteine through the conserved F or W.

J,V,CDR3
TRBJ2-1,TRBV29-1,CSAGQGLSYNEQFF
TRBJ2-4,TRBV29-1,CSVGTGVAKNIQYF
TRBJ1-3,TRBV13,CASSSRQGSGNTIYF
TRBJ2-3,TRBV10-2,CASSETLSGTDTQYF
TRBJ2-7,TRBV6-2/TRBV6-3,CASSFTPGQYSEQYF
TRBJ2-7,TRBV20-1,CSGSDAPYEQYF
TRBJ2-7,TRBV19,CASKPQGPYEQYF
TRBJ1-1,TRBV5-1,CASSGDLGGTEAFF
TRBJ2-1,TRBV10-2,CASSEWVSRGEQFF
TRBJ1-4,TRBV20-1,CSARGGEATNEKLFF
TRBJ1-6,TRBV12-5,CASGLGQGGSPLHF
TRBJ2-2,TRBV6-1,CASSLRTVVPGELFF
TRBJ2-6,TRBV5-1,CASSVNRLPSGANVLTF
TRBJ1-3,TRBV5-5,CASSLVGQSNTIYF
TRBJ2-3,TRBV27,CASSSSGSKGTQYF
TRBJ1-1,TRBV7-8,CASSLAMGRNTEAFF
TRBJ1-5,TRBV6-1,CASSETRDRGQPQHF
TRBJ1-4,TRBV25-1,CASSVGGTGEKLFF
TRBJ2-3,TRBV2,CASSRTSGMEDTQYF
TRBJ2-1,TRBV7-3,CASSSNPGQGSNEQFF
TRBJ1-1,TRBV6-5,CASSVGRLNTEAFF
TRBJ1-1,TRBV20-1,CSARTIGRVTEAFF
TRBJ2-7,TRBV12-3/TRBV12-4,CASSLDEFREQYF
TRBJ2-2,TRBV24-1,CATSDGPGQTNTGELFF
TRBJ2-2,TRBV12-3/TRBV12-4,CASSPGLAGGRGELFF
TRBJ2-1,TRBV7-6,CASSLVQGGNEQFF
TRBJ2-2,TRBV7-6,CASSSRLGGTGELFF
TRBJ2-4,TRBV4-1,CASSPGIIAKNIQYF
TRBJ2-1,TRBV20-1,CSARVIRGNLEQFF